This record covers a single TCR beta chain. The antigen is undetermined. This entry belongs to a study of shared clonotypes between healthy human individuals. Study at large: CD4 naive cells filled three plates per donor, CD4 memory three, CD8 naive two and CD8 memory one. General study findings and limits: What rarefaction showed was incomplete sorted-subset sequencing despite large depth. Naive CD4 clonotype sharing across several donors was approximately 5.2%.

Profiled with immunoSEQ multiplex PCR; TCRdb holds only in-frame clones, not every one. The sample consists of about 1 million clones, 65% to 75% of them appearing once. The CDR3 spans 15 residues. The germline CDR1 and CDR2 sequences are SGHRS and YFSETQ. V was cut by 0 bases and J by 3 bases, with 13 bases left in between. All donors were Caucasian adults living in Nashville, Tennessee. Input material: memory CD4+ T cells sorted from blood. Subset specified: CD45RA-negative fraction. The receptor was derived from a man aged 18 to 35 in good health. The gene calls are TRBV5-1 and TRBJ2-7; the D gene is possibly TRBD1 (6 bases). CDR3 coding DNA: TGCGCCAGCAGCTTGGAGACCCAGGGGATCTACGAGCAGTACTTC. It yields the protein CASSLETQGIYEQYF.